This entry describes one T cell receptor (beta chain). This record belongs to a study of blood T cell repertoires in COVID-19. Across the whole study: COVID-19 samples collected from the United States, Italy and Spain covered acute and convalescent phases. Nucleic acid was either cDNA or gDNA, and it came from T cells, B-cell-depleted T cells, or PBMCs.

As handled by the study authors: Scientists estimated how many nucleated cells there were by amplifying reference gene primers. Clones were sequenced by immunoSEQ multiplex PCR, and TCRdb holds only the in-frame ones, with some missing. Clone size and V and J calls were adopted from that table, with D and trimming inferred from the DNA. Here the sample spans roughly 250,000 clones, about 76% being singletons. V was clipped by 1 base and J by 8 bases, with 11 bases between them. CDR3 length: 13 amino acids. CDR1 is LNHDA and CDR2 is SQIVND in the germline V gene (reference sequence). This sequence joins TRBV19 and TRBJ1-2; possible D gene TRBD1, 5 bases. This sequence originates from a woman aged 55-69 years with active or convalescent COVID-19. Sample: peripheral blood. The CDR3 loop is CASSIVSGHGYTF. The CDR3 region has the DNA TGTGCCAGTAGTATAGTCTCAGGGCACGGCTACACCTTC.